This T cell receptor (beta chain) came from a study of response to subunit inactivated influenza vaccine (dated by TCRdb to the late 2010s). For the study in its entirety: Deep quantitative profiling of the T cell receptor repertoire was used in the study to follow responses to a trivalent subunit inactivated influenza vaccine.

On the study overall, not on this receptor specifically: The authors suggested that each seasonal influenza vaccination may recruit only a limited number of new T cells.

Its CDR3 holds 12 amino acids, cysteine through phenylalanine. Only the CDR3 portion is preserved as DNA: 36 bases, with reading frame beginning at the first base. From the germline V gene, CDR1 is SGHRS and CDR2 is YFSETQ. Trimming removed 0 bases from V and 7 bases from J, leaving 7 bases between the germline ends. Library prep was done by RT-PCR. Sequencing relied on an Illumina HiSeq 2500. TCRdb itself trimmed the public reads at Q25 with fastp, ran MiXCR and retained productive beta chains. Each entry is one CDR3 protein sequence, shown with its most common DNA and genes. This sample has 700,000 to 900,000 distinct CDR3 sequences in its table, and around 20% of those were observed once. Jointly, the top ten make up 9.5% to 13% of the sample. This clonotype was seen at least ten times. What antigen it recognizes has not been identified. No base-level quality is on record; no much larger clone is a single base apart.

The source material was PBMCs from blood, sampled roughly 5 days after vaccination. Recombination joined TRBV5-1 with TRBJ1-1; the D gene is perhaps TRBD1, from 5 matching bases. This TCR was sampled from a man aged 50 or older who received an inactivated influenza vaccine. Donor details come from another sample of the same person, matched by shared clones. In nucleotides, the sequence is TGCGCCAGCAGCTTGGGGGGACTTGAAGCTTTCTTT. This encodes CASSLGGLEAFF.